This T cell receptor beta chain stems from a study of cytomegalovirus exposure and HLA in healthy donors. At the level of the study: The Caucasian-associated ancestry cluster contained 81% of the approximately 430 genotyped donors.

Details on this clone: The antigen is not known.

The PCR was carried out with 60 Vbeta primers and 13 Jbeta primers. Repertoires were generated with immunoSEQ multiplex PCR, while TCRdb's copy carries only in-frame clones and drops some. The table includes 160,000 or so clones, around 83% detected once. Study conclusions and caveats: Indistinguishable V segments such as TRBV6-2 and TRBV6-3 were excluded. The classifier reportedly diagnosed cytomegalovirus status with high specificity and sensitivity.

Per germline, CDR1 MGHRA and CDR2 YSYEKL. The CDR3 runs 14 residues. Trimming left V 1 base short and J 5 bases short, with 10 bases between. Sequences were obtained from PBMCs. This TCR was recovered from a man aged 45-60 years in good health and CMV-seropositive. The chain employs TRBV4-1 and TRBJ2-3; tentative D call: TRBD2 (5 bases). The CDR3 region is CASSQGSRGDTQYF. The CDR3 bases are TGCGCCAGCAGCCAAGGAAGTCGGGGAGATACGCAGTATTTT.